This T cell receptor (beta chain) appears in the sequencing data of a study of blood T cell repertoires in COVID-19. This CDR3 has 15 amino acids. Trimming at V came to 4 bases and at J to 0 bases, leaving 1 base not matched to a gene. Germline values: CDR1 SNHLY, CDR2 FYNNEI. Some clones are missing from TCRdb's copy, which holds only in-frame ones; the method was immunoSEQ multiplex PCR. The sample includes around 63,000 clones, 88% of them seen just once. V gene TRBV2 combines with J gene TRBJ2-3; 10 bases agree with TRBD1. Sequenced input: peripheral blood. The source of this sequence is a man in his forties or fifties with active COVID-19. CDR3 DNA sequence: TGTGCCAGCAGTGTGGGACAGGGGAGCACAGATACGCAGTATTTT. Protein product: CASSVGQGSTDTQYF. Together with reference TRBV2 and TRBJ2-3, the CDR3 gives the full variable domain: EPEVTQTPSHQVTQMGQEVILRCVPISNHLYFYWYRQILGQKVEFLVSFYNNEISEKSEIFDDQFSVERPDGSNFTLKIRSTKLEDSAMYFCASSVGQGSTDTQYFGPGTRLTVL.